This TCR beta chain is from a study of T-cell memory formation after mild COVID-19. Looked up from germline, CDR1 is ENHRY and CDR2 is SYGVKD. This CDR3 spans 13 amino acids. Deletions cut 6 bases from V and 4 bases from J, with 11 bases between. One entry per CDR3 protein results from TCRdb running MiXCR on the 5' RACE reads. The sample contains over 350,000 distinct CDR3 sequences, roughly 15% of which appear only once. The genes are TRBV10-3 and TRBJ2-3, with D maybe TRBD2 (6 bases). The source of this sequence is a man between 18 and 29 years old who had mild COVID-19 (a few samples of this study predate the infection). Cell type and time point are not known. The sequencing sample was made of PBMCs or a T cell subset sorted from them (not recorded which). The CDR3 region is CAIRISSADTQYF. CDR3 sequence (DNA): TGTGCCATCAGGATCTCTAGCGCAGATACGCAGTATTTT.